Listed below are T cell receptor beta chains from one sample, sequenced in a study of T cells in Graves' hyperthyroidism and ophthalmopathy. One entry per CDR3 protein results from TCRdb running MiXCR on the multiplex PCR reads. The sample contains over 500,000 distinct CDR3 sequences, approximately 17% of which appear only once. Sequenced: blood. These TCRs come from a woman under 30 with Graves' ophthalmopathy. CDR3s include the opening cysteine and the closing phenylalanine or tryptophan. The D gene is left open where the match is weak. A clone size is listed for some rows: how often the clone was seen (once, few, many), or a class if it is expanded.

TRBV28	many	TRBJ1-2	-	CAIPSGHYGYTF	TGTGCCATCCCGTCGGGACACTATGGCTACACCTTC
TRBV5-1	few	TRBJ2-5	-	CASSQLEYQETQYF	TGCGCCAGCAGCCAACTAGAGTACCAAGAGACCCAGTACTTC
TRBV7-3	many	TRBJ2-3	TRBD1	CASSHRDRGLGDTQYF	TGTGCCAGCAGCCATAGGGACAGGGGGCTTGGAGATACGCAGTATTTT
TRBV30	-	TRBJ2-3	TRBD1	CALTRDRGTDTQYF	TGTGCCTTGACAAGGGACAGAGGCACAGATACGCAGTATTTT
TRBV6-1	many	TRBJ1-5	TRBD1	CASSPTGGSNQPQHF	TGTGCCAGCAGTCCTACAGGGGGTAGCAATCAGCCCCAGCATTTT
TRBV19	-	TRBJ2-1	TRBD2	CASSMGGDNEQFF	TGTGCCAGTAGTATGGGGGGGGACAATGAGCAGTTCTTC
TRBV28	many	TRBJ1-2	-	CASSLGQGLLGYTF	TGTGCCAGCAGTTTAGGCCAGGGGCTTCTTGGCTACACCTTC
TRBV6-1	many	TRBJ2-5	TRBD2	CASSRGGWQETQYF	TGTGCCAGCAGTAGGGGAGGGTGGCAAGAGACCCAGTACTTC
TRBV27	few	TRBJ1-5	TRBD1	CASSLLGQGIPQPQHF	TGTGCCAGCAGTTTACTGGGACAGGGGATTCCTCAGCCCCAGCATTTT
TRBV6-2/TRBV6-3	few	TRBJ1-1	-	CASSSESSGNTEAFF	TGTGCCAGCAGTTCCGAATCCAGCGGAAACACTGAAGCTTTCTTT
TRBV3-1	-	TRBJ2-7	-	CASSQARGDPYEQYF	TGTGCCAGCAGCCAAGCCCGCGGGGATCCCTACGAGCAGTACTTC
TRBV9	once	TRBJ2-3	TRBD2	CASSPQGLAGDTQYF	TGTGCCAGCAGCCCCCAGGGACTAGCGGGGGATACGCAGTATTTT
TRBV7-2	many	TRBJ2-3	-	CASRGLTSTDTQYF	TGTGCCAGCAGGGGGTTAACTAGCACAGATACGCAGTATTTT
TRBV5-6	-	TRBJ2-7	TRBD1	CASSLGTGTSYEQYF	TGTGCCAGCAGCTTGGGGACAGGGACGTCCTACGAGCAGTACTTC
TRBV20-1	-	TRBJ1-4	-	CSAQDATNEKLFF	TGCAGTGCTCAAGATGCAACTAATGAAAAACTGTTTTTT
TRBV28	many	TRBJ2-2	TRBD2	CASRPNSGRAGASPGELFF	TGTGCCAGCAGACCGAATAGCGGGAGGGCCGGGGCGTCACCCGGGGAGCTGTTTTTT
TRBV11-2	many	TRBJ2-5	TRBD1	CATKGAKTQYF	TGTGCCACTAAGGGGGCCAAGACCCAGTACTTC
TRBV2	-	TRBJ1-5	TRBD1	CASTGTGGGGNQPQHF	TGTGCCAGCACCGGGACAGGGGGCGGTGGCAATCAGCCCCAGCATTTT
TRBV5-6	-	TRBJ1-1	TRBD1	CASSSNRGRTEAFF	TGTGCCAGCAGCTCAAACAGGGGAAGGACTGAAGCTTTCTTT
TRBV19	once	TRBJ2-1	-	CASSIGSNEQFF	TGTGCCAGTAGTATAGGTAGCAATGAGCAGTTCTTC
TRBV7-9	-	TRBJ2-4	TRBD1	CASSLRQGAKNIQYF	TGTGCCAGCAGTTTAAGACAGGGGGCCAAAAACATTCAGTACTTC
TRBV29-1	-	TRBJ2-3	-	CSVGGPVTDTQYF	TGCAGCGTTGGAGGCCCAGTCACAGATACGCAGTATTTT
TRBV20-1	many	TRBJ2-1	TRBD2	CSARDSGSSYNEQFF	TGCAGTGCTAGAGATAGCGGGAGCTCCTACAATGAGCAGTTCTTC
TRBV2	-	TRBJ1-4	-	CASTETSGGLGNEKLFF	TGTGCCAGCACCGAGACCTCCGGGGGGTTAGGGAATGAAAAACTGTTTTTT
TRBV7-9	-	TRBJ1-2	-	CASSPSVSSVGYTF	TGTGCCAGCAGCCCCTCGGTGTCGTCGGTTGGCTACACCTTC
TRBV2	-	TRBJ2-7	TRBD1	CASSEVDFVRDSTYEQYF	TGTGCCAGCAGTGAAGTCGATTTTGTTAGGGACAGCACCTACGAGCAGTACTTC
TRBV7-2	-	TRBJ2-2	TRBD1	CASSFRQGVTGEPFF	TGTGCCAGCAGCTTCAGACAGGGGGTCACCGGGGAGCCGTTTTTT
TRBV5-1	-	TRBJ2-1	TRBD2	CASSTGLAGAYEQFF	TGCGCCAGCAGCACCGGACTAGCGGGGGCCTATGAGCAGTTCTTC
TRBV5-1	-	TRBJ1-1	-	CASSLMEANTEAFF	TGCGCCAGCAGCTTAATGGAAGCCAACACTGAAGCTTTCTTT
TRBV20-1	-	TRBJ2-1	-	CSASGGVDNEQFF	TGCAGTGCTAGTGGCGGGGTTGACAATGAGCAGTTCTTC
TRBV6-4	-	TRBJ2-1	TRBD1	CASRHRDRGYNEQFF	TGTGCCAGCAGACACCGGGACAGGGGTTACAATGAGCAGTTCTTC
TRBV30	many	TRBJ1-2	TRBD1	CAWSAGQGVGYTF	TGTGCCTGGAGCGCGGGACAGGGTGTTGGCTACACCTTC
TRBV28	few	TRBJ1-6	TRBD1	CASSPDGTAISPLHF	TGTGCCAGCAGTCCCGACGGGACAGCGATTTCACCCCTCCACTTT
TRBV20-1	-	TRBJ2-5	-	CSARDFGFQETQYF	TGCAGTGCTAGAGATTTCGGTTTCCAAGAGACCCAGTACTTC
TRBV5-5	many	TRBJ1-1	-	CASSLDVNTEAFF	TGTGCCAGCAGCTTGGACGTGAACACTGAAGCTTTCTTT
TRBV6-1	many	TRBJ2-7	TRBD1	CASGWRTGNEQYF	TGTGCCAGCGGGTGGCGGACAGGGAACGAGCAGTACTTC
TRBV20-1	-	TRBJ2-1	-	CSASRTSGNEQFF	TGCAGTGCTAGTCGGACCTCCGGGAATGAGCAGTTCTTC
TRBV27	-	TRBJ2-1	TRBD2	CASRKGGGPYNEQFF	TGTGCCAGCAGGAAGGGCGGGGGACCTTACAATGAGCAGTTCTTC
TRBV2	many	TRBJ1-2	TRBD1	CASRSQGDYGYTF	TGTGCCAGCAGGTCACAGGGGGACTATGGCTACACCTTC
TRBV20-1	few	TRBJ2-7	TRBD1	CSAGVWDRGLAAPYEQYF	TGCAGTGCTGGGGTCTGGGACAGGGGCCTCGCTGCACCCTACGAGCAGTACTTC
TRBV5-1	-	TRBJ1-1	TRBD1	CASSFSGGRMVMNTEAFF	TGCGCCAGCAGCTTTTCAGGGGGCAGAATGGTCATGAACACTGAAGCTTTCTTT
TRBV29-1	-	TRBJ1-3	-	CSVVRPDSGSGNTIYF	TGCAGCGTTGTACGCCCGGACAGCGGTTCTGGAAACACCATATATTTT
TRBV12-3/TRBV12-4	many	TRBJ1-1	TRBD1	CASSFPGQGEAFF	TGTGCCAGCAGTTTCCCGGGACAGGGGGAAGCTTTCTTT
TRBV19	-	TRBJ1-1	TRBD1	CASGRGGQNTEAFF	TGTGCCAGTGGCAGGGGGGGGCAGAACACTGAAGCTTTCTTT
TRBV11-2	many	TRBJ2-7	TRBD2	CASSALAGSEYEQYF	TGTGCCAGCAGCGCCCTAGCGGGGTCAGAATACGAGCAGTACTTC
TRBV19	-	TRBJ1-5	TRBD1	CASNTGGGNQPQHF	TGTGCCAGTAACACAGGGGGTGGCAATCAGCCCCAGCATTTT
TRBV6-5	-	TRBJ1-4	-	CASSFSQRDKFF	TGTGCCAGCAGTTTCTCACAGCGAGATAAGTTTTTT
TRBV12-3/TRBV12-4	few	TRBJ1-5	-	CATSPRMDQPQHF	TGTGCCACTTCCCCACGGATGGATCAGCCCCAGCATTTT
TRBV27	many	TRBJ2-7	-	CASSFDRTVNYEQYF	TGTGCCAGCAGTTTCGACAGAACAGTTAATTACGAGCAGTACTTC
TRBV3-1	many	TRBJ1-1	-	CASSLMGGNTEAFF	TGTGCCAGCAGCTTGATGGGGGGGAACACTGAAGCTTTCTTT
TRBV30	-	TRBJ1-5	TRBD1	CACQDRVNQPQHF	TGTGCCTGCCAGGACAGGGTCAATCAGCCCCAGCATTTT
TRBV30	few	TRBJ1-1	TRBD1	CAWKGRTGFNTEAFF	TGTGCCTGGAAAGGTCGGACAGGCTTCAACACTGAAGCTTTCTTT
TRBV28	-	TRBJ2-7	-	CATDLGGQYF	TGTGCCACCGACCTGGGTGGGCAGTACTTC
TRBV5-5	-	TRBJ2-7	-	CASSLLQDSYEQYF	TGTGCCAGCAGCTTGCTTCAGGACTCCTACGAGCAGTACTTC
TRBV20-1	few	TRBJ1-2	-	CSARGVNRDLYGYTF	TGCAGTGCTAGAGGGGTTAACAGGGACCTCTATGGCTACACCTTC
TRBV7-8	many	TRBJ1-1	-	CASSLRYHNTEAFF	TGTGCCAGCAGCTTACGGTACCATAACACTGAAGCTTTCTTT
TRBV7-9	many	TRBJ2-7	-	CASSALPIDLEQYF	TGTGCCAGCAGCGCCCTCCCCATAGACCTCGAGCAGTACTTC
TRBV7-9	-	TRBJ1-2	-	CASSLVGGEVYGYTF	TGTGCCAGCAGCTTAGTTGGGGGAGAGGTCTATGGCTACACCTTC
TRBV30	-	TRBJ2-7	-	CAWSGGGPYEQYF	TGTGCCTGGAGTGGCGGGGGCCCCTACGAGCAGTACTTC
TRBV2	many	TRBJ1-2	-	CASSTGRYGYTF	TGTGCCAGCAGTACGGGACGGTATGGCTACACCTTC